This is a list of T cell receptor beta chains from one sample in a study of beta chain features in type 1 diabetes. The method was immunoSEQ multiplex PCR; TCRdb's version includes in-frame clones alone and lacks a portion of them. The table has more than 250,000 clones, approximately 15% seen once; the top ten hold roughly 0.015%. The sequenced sample consisted of naive CD4+ T cells from blood. All receptors come from a man aged 18 to 30 with type 1 diabetes. Each CDR3 is given with its conserved first and last residue. Each record gives: V gene, D gene, clone size, J gene, CDR3 DNA, CDR3 protein. A D gene is named only where the DNA matches it firmly. Some rows have no size entry. The others give once, few or many, or a class for an expanded clone.

v_call: TRBV19
d_call: TRBD2
clone_size: -
j_call: TRBJ2-1
cdr3_nt: TGTGCCAGTAGTATGGGACTAGTGCGCAATGAGCAGTTCTTC
cdr3_aa: CASSMGLVRNEQFF

v_call: TRBV11-3
d_call: -
clone_size: few
j_call: TRBJ2-2
cdr3_nt: TGTGCCAGCAGCTTAGGGCCTAGTCATGGGGAGCTGTTTTTT
cdr3_aa: CASSLGPSHGELFF

v_call: TRBV28
d_call: -
clone_size: -
j_call: TRBJ2-2
cdr3_nt: TGTGCCAGCAATCGGTACACCGGGGAGCTGTTTTTT
cdr3_aa: CASNRYTGELFF

v_call: TRBV7-4
d_call: TRBD2
clone_size: -
j_call: TRBJ2-3
cdr3_nt: TGTGCCAGCAGCTTAGAGCGGGGACGCACAGATACGCAGTATTTT
cdr3_aa: CASSLERGRTDTQYF

v_call: TRBV6-5
d_call: -
clone_size: few
j_call: TRBJ1-2
cdr3_nt: TGTGCCAGCAGTCCTTCGTGGAGGGACCACTATGGCTACACCTTC
cdr3_aa: CASSPSWRDHYGYTF

v_call: TRBV5-6
d_call: -
clone_size: few
j_call: TRBJ2-5
cdr3_nt: TGTGCCAGCAGCTTCCCAGGGCGCCAAGAGACCCAGTACTTC
cdr3_aa: CASSFPGRQETQYF

v_call: TRBV4-2
d_call: -
clone_size: -
j_call: TRBJ2-1
cdr3_nt: TGTGCCAGCAGCTTAGGAGTCAGCTCCTACAATGAGCAGTTCTTC
cdr3_aa: CASSLGVSSYNEQFF

v_call: TRBV5-1
d_call: -
clone_size: -
j_call: TRBJ2-1
cdr3_nt: TGCGCCAGCCGACTGTGGCTGAACAATGAGCAGTTCTTC
cdr3_aa: CASRLWLNNEQFF

v_call: TRBV7-8
d_call: TRBD2
clone_size: -
j_call: TRBJ2-4
cdr3_nt: TGTGCCAGCAGCTTGGCGCTAGCGGGAGGGCTCGGCATTCAGTACTTC
cdr3_aa: CASSLALAGGLGIQYF

v_call: TRBV28
d_call: -
clone_size: -
j_call: TRBJ1-5
cdr3_nt: TGTGCCAGCACCCACCCCGGGAGCCATGGCGATCAGCCCCAGCATTTT
cdr3_aa: CASTHPGSHGDQPQHF

v_call: TRBV6-5
d_call: -
clone_size: few
j_call: TRBJ1-1
cdr3_nt: TGTGCCAGCAGGTTTCTCTCCGAGGAAGCTTTCTTT
cdr3_aa: CASRFLSEEAFF

v_call: TRBV28
d_call: -
clone_size: -
j_call: TRBJ2-7
cdr3_nt: TGTGCCAGCAGTTCTCCCACAGGGCCCGCCGAGCAGTACTTC
cdr3_aa: CASSSPTGPAEQYF

v_call: TRBV7-2
d_call: TRBD2
clone_size: -
j_call: TRBJ2-1
cdr3_nt: TGTGCCAGCAGACGAGACGGGGGGGTTTTCAATGAGCAGTTCTTC
cdr3_aa: CASRRDGGVFNEQFF

v_call: TRBV16
d_call: TRBD1
clone_size: -
j_call: TRBJ1-6
cdr3_nt: TGTGCCAGCAGCCAAGGGACAGGTTCCCTCCACTTT
cdr3_aa: CASSQGTGSLHF

v_call: TRBV29-1
d_call: -
clone_size: few
j_call: TRBJ1-2
cdr3_nt: TGCAGCGCACAGGATAACTATGGCTACACCTTC
cdr3_aa: CSAQDNYGYTF

v_call: TRBV11-1
d_call: TRBD2
clone_size: -
j_call: TRBJ2-7
cdr3_nt: TGTGCCAGCAGCCCCCGGACTAGCGGTTCCTACGAGCAGTACTTC
cdr3_aa: CASSPRTSGSYEQYF

v_call: TRBV20-1
d_call: -
clone_size: -
j_call: TRBJ2-1
cdr3_nt: TGCAGTGCCCGAGCGGATGAGCAGTTCTTC
cdr3_aa: CSARADEQFF

v_call: TRBV5-1
d_call: TRBD1
clone_size: -
j_call: TRBJ1-4
cdr3_nt: TGCGCCAGCAGCTTGTTGGACACAGGGGGAAAACTGTTTTTT
cdr3_aa: CASSLLDTGGKLFF

v_call: TRBV11-2
d_call: TRBD2
clone_size: -
j_call: TRBJ2-3
cdr3_nt: TGTGCCAGCAGCTTGCGGGGGGGCACAGATACGCAGTATTTT
cdr3_aa: CASSLRGGTDTQYF

v_call: TRBV2
d_call: TRBD1
clone_size: few
j_call: TRBJ2-2
cdr3_nt: TGTGCCAGCACGGACAGGGGAGCTGGGAGTGCCGGGGAGCTGTTTTTT
cdr3_aa: CASTDRGAGSAGELFF

v_call: TRBV10-3
d_call: -
clone_size: -
j_call: TRBJ2-5
cdr3_nt: TGTGCCATCAGTGAGTCGAGGGCCGAAGGGACCCAGTACTTC
cdr3_aa: CAISESRAEGTQYF

v_call: TRBV19
d_call: -
clone_size: -
j_call: TRBJ2-3
cdr3_nt: TGTGCCAGTAGAAGAAGGACAGCTCCCACAGATACGCAGTATTTT
cdr3_aa: CASRRRTAPTDTQYF

v_call: TRBV21-1
d_call: -
clone_size: -
j_call: TRBJ2-7
cdr3_nt: TGTGCCAGCGAGCCGGTGTACGAGCAGTACTTC
cdr3_aa: CASEPVYEQYF

v_call: TRBV29-1
d_call: TRBD1
clone_size: -
j_call: TRBJ2-3
cdr3_nt: TGCAGCGTTGAAGCTGACACGGCGACAGGGGGCACGCAGTATTTT
cdr3_aa: CSVEADTATGGTQYF

v_call: TRBV19
d_call: TRBD1
clone_size: -
j_call: TRBJ2-7
cdr3_nt: TGTGCCAGTAGTATCCCAGGACAGGCCTCCTACGAGCAGTACTTC
cdr3_aa: CASSIPGQASYEQYF

v_call: TRBV4-3
d_call: TRBD2
clone_size: -
j_call: TRBJ2-3
cdr3_nt: TGCGCCAGCAGCCCGTACCGGCTAGCGGGGGGGGGTGAGACAGATACGCAGTATTTT
cdr3_aa: CASSPYRLAGGGETDTQYF

v_call: TRBV25-1
d_call: -
clone_size: few
j_call: TRBJ2-7
cdr3_nt: TGTGCCAGCAGTGAATACCGGGACTACGAGCAGTACTTC
cdr3_aa: CASSEYRDYEQYF

v_call: TRBV7-9
d_call: TRBD1
clone_size: -
j_call: TRBJ1-3
cdr3_nt: TGTGCCAGCAGCTCCCCGGGACAGGCTTTCGGAAACACCATATATTTT
cdr3_aa: CASSSPGQAFGNTIYF

v_call: TRBV14
d_call: -
clone_size: few
j_call: TRBJ2-7
cdr3_nt: TGTGCCAGCAGCCCCGACAGGACTCCCTACGAGCAGTACTTC
cdr3_aa: CASSPDRTPYEQYF

v_call: TRBV4-1
d_call: -
clone_size: few
j_call: TRBJ2-4
cdr3_nt: TGCGCCAGCAGCCCGTCTCAGATGCTAGCCAAAAACATTCAGTACTTC
cdr3_aa: CASSPSQMLAKNIQYF

v_call: TRBV5-4
d_call: -
clone_size: -
j_call: TRBJ1-1
cdr3_nt: TGTGCCAGCAGCCTGGGGGGGGGCGACAGCTCTTTCTTT
cdr3_aa: CASSLGGGDSSFF

v_call: TRBV9
d_call: -
clone_size: few
j_call: TRBJ2-5
cdr3_nt: TGTGCCAGCAGCGTAGGGACAGAAGAGACCCAGTACTTC
cdr3_aa: CASSVGTEETQYF

v_call: TRBV5-1
d_call: -
clone_size: -
j_call: TRBJ2-7
cdr3_nt: TGCGCCAGCAGCTTGGCCGTCTCCTACGAGCAGTACTTC
cdr3_aa: CASSLAVSYEQYF

v_call: TRBV5-1
d_call: -
clone_size: few
j_call: TRBJ2-1
cdr3_nt: TGCGCCAGCAGCTGGCCAGCATCCCTCCGCGAGGACAATGAGCAGTTCTTC
cdr3_aa: CASSWPASLREDNEQFF

v_call: TRBV19
d_call: TRBD2
clone_size: -
j_call: TRBJ2-6
cdr3_nt: TGTGCCAGTAGTATAGGCGGGAGGTCCTCTGGGGCCAACGTCCTGACTTTC
cdr3_aa: CASSIGGRSSGANVLTF

v_call: TRBV19
d_call: TRBD2
clone_size: few
j_call: TRBJ2-1
cdr3_nt: TGTGCCAGTAGTATTAGCCCTTTCGGGGGGAGCTATGAGCAGTTCTTC
cdr3_aa: CASSISPFGGSYEQFF

v_call: TRBV7-2
d_call: TRBD2
clone_size: few
j_call: TRBJ2-3
cdr3_nt: TGTGCCAGCAGCTCTACGGGAGGAATCACAGATACGCAGTATTTT
cdr3_aa: CASSSTGGITDTQYF

v_call: TRBV7-2
d_call: -
clone_size: -
j_call: TRBJ2-7
cdr3_nt: TGTGCCAGCAGCAGGGGGGGGGCTTACGAGCAGTACTTC
cdr3_aa: CASSRGGAYEQYF

v_call: TRBV10-3
d_call: TRBD2
clone_size: few
j_call: TRBJ2-5
cdr3_nt: TGTGCCATCAGTGGGACTAGCGGGGGGCATGGGACCCAGTACTTC
cdr3_aa: CAISGTSGGHGTQYF

v_call: TRBV5-1
d_call: -
clone_size: few
j_call: TRBJ2-2
cdr3_nt: TGCGCCAGCAGCTTGGCCACGAGTCACACCGGGGAGCTGTTTTTT
cdr3_aa: CASSLATSHTGELFF

v_call: TRBV18
d_call: -
clone_size: -
j_call: TRBJ1-4
cdr3_nt: TGTGCCAGCTCAGGTCGCGGGGAAAAACTGTTTTTT
cdr3_aa: CASSGRGEKLFF